This is a list of T cell receptor beta chains from one sample in a study of cytomegalovirus exposure and HLA in healthy donors. This table comes from immunoSEQ multiplex PCR, and its TCRdb copy is limited to in-frame clones, with some not included. The sample lists approximately 150,000 clones; 75% to 90% were seen once. Sequenced input: PBMCs. The source is a woman younger than 45 in good health and CMV-seronegative. CDR3s include the opening cysteine and the closing phenylalanine or tryptophan. Each record gives: J gene, D gene, V gene, clone size, CDR3 protein. A D gene is named only where the DNA matches it firmly. Clone size is not always given. Where it is, it says once, few, many or a class for expanded clones.

J gene: TRBJ1-5
D gene: TRBD1
V gene: TRBV6-5
clone size: -
CDR3 protein: CASRGTDSNQPQHF

J gene: TRBJ2-7
D gene: TRBD1
V gene: TRBV5-5
clone size: -
CDR3 protein: CASSLRDRAYEQYF

J gene: TRBJ2-1
D gene: -
V gene: TRBV29-1
clone size: -
CDR3 protein: CSVSRGGSYNEQFF

J gene: TRBJ2-7
D gene: -
V gene: TRBV11-2
clone size: -
CDR3 protein: CASSLGTSSSYEQYF

J gene: TRBJ1-2
D gene: -
V gene: TRBV5-8
clone size: -
CDR3 protein: CASMLGQGRVYGYTF

J gene: TRBJ2-1
D gene: TRBD2
V gene: TRBV7-3
clone size: -
CDR3 protein: CASSLTGLAGVNEQFF

J gene: TRBJ2-1
D gene: -
V gene: TRBV7-2
clone size: -
CDR3 protein: CASSFVPSLRNEQFF

J gene: TRBJ1-3
D gene: -
V gene: TRBV9
clone size: -
CDR3 protein: CASSGPDWYSGNAIYF

J gene: TRBJ1-2
D gene: TRBD1
V gene: TRBV6-5
clone size: few
CDR3 protein: CASSRPGQYGYTF

J gene: TRBJ2-5
D gene: TRBD1
V gene: TRBV6-6
clone size: -
CDR3 protein: CASSLDREETQYF

J gene: TRBJ1-3
D gene: TRBD1
V gene: TRBV28
clone size: -
CDR3 protein: CASRIGQGNFKDTIYF

J gene: TRBJ2-1
D gene: -
V gene: TRBV10-1
clone size: -
CDR3 protein: CASSESIAGDGYNEQFF

J gene: TRBJ2-5
D gene: -
V gene: TRBV7-9
clone size: -
CDR3 protein: CASSAGFLETQYF

J gene: TRBJ1-1
D gene: -
V gene: TRBV19
clone size: -
CDR3 protein: CASSLTPTQRNTEAFF

J gene: TRBJ2-1
D gene: TRBD2
V gene: TRBV5-1
clone size: -
CDR3 protein: CASSSGLAGASAGQFF

J gene: TRBJ2-1
D gene: TRBD2
V gene: TRBV19
clone size: -
CDR3 protein: CASSPPGLAVSNEQFF

J gene: TRBJ2-1
D gene: TRBD2
V gene: TRBV7-2
clone size: -
CDR3 protein: CASSPPGTRDVNEQFF

J gene: TRBJ2-1
D gene: TRBD2
V gene: TRBV15
clone size: -
CDR3 protein: CATSRGGEEEQFF

J gene: TRBJ2-5
D gene: TRBD1
V gene: TRBV4-3
clone size: once
CDR3 protein: CASSRRRGLGETQYF

J gene: TRBJ2-5
D gene: -
V gene: TRBV27
clone size: -
CDR3 protein: CASSSLHRAQETQYF

J gene: TRBJ2-1
D gene: TRBD2
V gene: TRBV19
clone size: -
CDR3 protein: CASSGSGGAVSYNEQFF

J gene: TRBJ1-1
D gene: TRBD1
V gene: TRBV5-4
clone size: -
CDR3 protein: CASSLGGQGAFTEAFF

J gene: TRBJ1-5
D gene: TRBD1
V gene: TRBV19
clone size: -
CDR3 protein: CASSPSGGPNQPQHF

J gene: TRBJ1-5
D gene: -
V gene: TRBV15
clone size: -
CDR3 protein: CATSLDGGRNQPQHF

J gene: TRBJ2-7
D gene: TRBD1
V gene: TRBV29-1
clone size: -
CDR3 protein: CSVGGLGTAGYEQYF

J gene: TRBJ2-1
D gene: TRBD2
V gene: TRBV5-1
clone size: few
CDR3 protein: CASSFPTSGRIDEQFF

J gene: TRBJ2-1
D gene: -
V gene: TRBV7-9
clone size: -
CDR3 protein: CASSLSRYNEQFF

J gene: TRBJ2-1
D gene: -
V gene: TRBV19
clone size: -
CDR3 protein: CASSILSGPYNEQFF

J gene: TRBJ2-7
D gene: TRBD1
V gene: TRBV15
clone size: -
CDR3 protein: CATSRGTGGTYEQYF

J gene: TRBJ1-2
D gene: -
V gene: TRBV19
clone size: -
CDR3 protein: CASSMEVTNYGYTF

J gene: TRBJ1-1
D gene: -
V gene: TRBV19
clone size: -
CDR3 protein: CASTQLGGQNTEAFF

J gene: TRBJ2-1
D gene: -
V gene: TRBV7-3
clone size: -
CDR3 protein: CASSLIPGEGYEQFF

J gene: TRBJ1-2
D gene: -
V gene: TRBV18
clone size: -
CDR3 protein: CASSPGPVAYGYTF

J gene: TRBJ2-7
D gene: TRBD2
V gene: TRBV19
clone size: -
CDR3 protein: CASSIGTSGYEQYF

J gene: TRBJ2-1
D gene: -
V gene: TRBV10-3
clone size: -
CDR3 protein: CAISETGRTGNEQFF

J gene: TRBJ1-5
D gene: -
V gene: TRBV5-1
clone size: -
CDR3 protein: CASSSDSDQPQHF

J gene: TRBJ2-3
D gene: -
V gene: TRBV13
clone size: -
CDR3 protein: CASSLKLAWSTDTQYF

J gene: TRBJ2-1
D gene: -
V gene: TRBV15
clone size: -
CDR3 protein: CATSRPPGEQFF

J gene: TRBJ2-7
D gene: TRBD2
V gene: TRBV27
clone size: -
CDR3 protein: CASRQREFYEQYF

J gene: TRBJ1-2
D gene: -
V gene: TRBV15
clone size: -
CDR3 protein: CATSRRQGDYGYTF

J gene: TRBJ2-2
D gene: -
V gene: TRBV5-6
clone size: few
CDR3 protein: CASSLDRNTGELFF

J gene: TRBJ2-1
D gene: -
V gene: TRBV4-1
clone size: few
CDR3 protein: CASSQDLWEKYNEQFF

J gene: TRBJ2-1
D gene: TRBD2
V gene: TRBV5-6
clone size: -
CDR3 protein: CASISGGSYNEQFF

J gene: TRBJ2-3
D gene: -
V gene: TRBV13
clone size: -
CDR3 protein: CASSLGPSTDTQYF

J gene: TRBJ2-1
D gene: TRBD1
V gene: TRBV10-2
clone size: -
CDR3 protein: CASSEAGRGNEQFF

J gene: TRBJ1-4
D gene: -
V gene: TRBV6-6
clone size: once
CDR3 protein: CASSYQEKLFF

J gene: TRBJ1-2
D gene: -
V gene: TRBV7-2
clone size: -
CDR3 protein: CASSLLGPGVPYGYTF

J gene: TRBJ1-5
D gene: -
V gene: TRBV19
clone size: -
CDR3 protein: CASSSDGARGFPQHF